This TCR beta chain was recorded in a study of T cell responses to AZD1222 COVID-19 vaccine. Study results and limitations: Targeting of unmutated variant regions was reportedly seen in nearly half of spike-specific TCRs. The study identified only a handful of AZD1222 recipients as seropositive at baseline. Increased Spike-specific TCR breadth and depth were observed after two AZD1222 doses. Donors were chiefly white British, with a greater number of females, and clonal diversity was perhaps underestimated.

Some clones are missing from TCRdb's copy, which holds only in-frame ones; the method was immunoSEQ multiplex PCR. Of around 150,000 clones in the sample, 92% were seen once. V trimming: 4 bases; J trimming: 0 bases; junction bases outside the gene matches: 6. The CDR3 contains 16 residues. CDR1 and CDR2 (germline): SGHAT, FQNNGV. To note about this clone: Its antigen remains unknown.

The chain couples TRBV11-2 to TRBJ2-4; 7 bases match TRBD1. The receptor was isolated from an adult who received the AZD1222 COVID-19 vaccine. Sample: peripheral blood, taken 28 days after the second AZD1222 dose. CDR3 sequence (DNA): TGTGCCAGCAGCTCGCCGGACAGGCTAGCCAAAAACATTCAGTACTTC. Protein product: CASSSPDRLAKNIQYF.